The 23 T cell receptor beta chains below were found in one sample sequenced in a study of T cell responses to AZD1222 COVID-19 vaccine. Sequencing used immunoSEQ multiplex PCR; TCRdb keeps in-frame clones, though not all of them. Of over 140,000 clones in the sample, about 91% were seen once. The sample here was peripheral blood, taken 28 days after the second AZD1222 dose. Receptor source: an adult who received the AZD1222 COVID-19 vaccine.

The rearrangement joins TRBV27 to TRBJ1-6; no firm D call. CDR1 MNHEY and CDR2 SMNVEV come from the germline V gene (reference sequence). The CDR3 runs 13 residues. Trimming stripped 8 bases from V and 10 bases from J, with 15 bases between. The CDR3 here is CASGKVGPSPLHF. The CDR3 DNA follows: TGTGCCAGCGGAAAAGTTGGGCCCTCACCCCTCCACTTT.

The rearrangement uses TRBV29-1 and TRBJ1-2; D is uncertain. The CDR3 runs 13 residues. Germline loops: CDR1 SQVTM, CDR2 ANQGSEA. V lost 1 base to trimming and J lost 8 bases, with 14 bases between them. CDR3 sequence reads: CSVEGGERGGYTF. The CDR3 DNA sequence: TGCAGCGTTGAAGGTGGGGAACGGGGAGGCTACACCTTC.

This clone was recorded once. The chain combines TRBV7-2 with TRBJ1-5, with D unresolved. Germline V lookup: CDR1 SGHTA, CDR2 FQGNSA. The CDR3 is 15 amino acids. The ends were cut back, 1 base at V and 0 bases at J, with 7 bases in the middle. CDR3 nucleotides: TGTGCCAGCAGCTTAGGGCGAGATAGCAATCAGCCCCAGCATTTT. Protein sequence: CASSLGRDSNQPQHF.

The chain recombines TRBV5-1 with TRBJ2-2; 9 bases fit TRBD2. Losses at the gene ends were 5 bases for V and 4 bases for J; bases not matched to a gene: 6. Per germline, CDR1 SGHRS and CDR2 YFSETQ. The CDR3 runs to 15 residues. CDR3 nucleotides: TGCGCCAGCAGTTCCGCGGGAGGGCCCACCGGGGAGCTGTTTTTT. This codes for CASSSAGGPTGELFF.

The CDR3 loop reads CASSPGSFGKNTEAFF. Written as DNA, the CDR3 is TGTGCCAGCTCACCAGGTAGCTTTGGGAAGAACACTGAAGCTTTCTTT. The V call is TRBV18, the J call TRBJ1-1; D uncertain. The CDR3 loop spans 16 amino acids. Trimming took 2 bases from V and 1 from J, leaving 14 bases between them. Germline CDR1 is KGHSH and CDR2 is LQKENI.

The chain has TRBV4-3 and TRBJ1-1; 8 bases are a match to TRBD1. Per the germline V gene, CDR1 is LGHNA and CDR2 is YSLEER. The junction had 6 bases not matched to a gene; V was cut back by 2 bases and J by 4 bases. The CDR3 extends over 15 amino acids. The chain's CDR3 is CASSQNGQGVTEAFF. The CDR3 region has the DNA TGCGCCAGCAGCCAAAACGGACAGGGCGTCACTGAAGCTTTCTTT.

Concerning this clone itself: The same CDR3 also results from other DNA sequences found in this sample. The CDR3 DNA is TGTGCCAGCAGTTTGAGAGAGACCCAGTACTTC. Its translation is CASSLRETQYF. The chain is built from TRBV28 and TRBJ2-5; no clear D. The CDR3 length is 11 residues. CDR1 is MDHEN and CDR2 is SYDVKM in the germline V gene. V was cut by 3 bases and J by 4 bases, with 3 bases left in between.

This sequence joins TRBV7-9 and TRBJ2-2; TRBD1 aligns across 7 bases. Germline V gene lookup returns CDR1 SEHNR and CDR2 FQNEAQ (reference sequence). The V gene end was trimmed by 6 bases and the J gene end by 7 bases; junction bases not matched to a gene: 8. This CDR3 has 14 amino acids. The CDR3 protein is CASSQDRVGGELFF. The CDR3 DNA follows: TGTGCCAGCAGTCAAGACAGGGTCGGCGGGGAGCTGTTTTTT.

This clone appeared a single time. V is TRBV20-1 and J is TRBJ2-1, with 9 positions matching TRBD2. Germline loops: CDR1 DFQATT, CDR2 SNEGSKA (reference sequence). The junction had 10 bases not matched to a gene; V was cut back by 3 bases and J by 7 bases. The CDR3 has 15 residues. This CDR3 is CSASSPGLAPNEQFF. The CDR3 nucleotides are TGCAGTGCTAGTTCTCCGGGACTAGCACCTAATGAGCAGTTCTTC.

This sequence joins TRBV2 and TRBJ1-5; 7 positions agree with TRBD1. This CDR3 is 15 amino acids long. V dropped 6 bases and J dropped 2; count of bases not matched to a gene: 7. Per germline, CDR1 SNHLY and CDR2 FYNNEI. The CDR3 nucleotides read TGTGCCAGCAGGGCTGGACAGGCGGGCAATCAGCCCCAGCATTTT. This encodes CASRAGQAGNQPQHF.

The chain combines TRBV6-5 with TRBJ1-1; 8 nucleotides match TRBD1. The V gene's germline CDR1 is MNHEY and CDR2 SVGAGI. CDR3 size: 14 residues. V trimming: 2 bases; J trimming: 3 bases; junction bases outside the gene matches: 2. The CDR3 reads CASSYTTGDTEAFF. CDR3 sequence (DNA): TGTGCCAGCAGTTACACGACAGGGGACACTGAAGCTTTCTTT.

The chain couples TRBV11-3 to TRBJ2-2; D unresolved. Germline CDR1 and CDR2: SGHNT and YENEEA. The CDR3 sequence is 12 residues long. V gave up 3 bases and J gave up 2 bases, with 1 base separating them. The CDR3 loop reads CASSFNTGELFF. In nucleotides, the CDR3 is TGTGCCAGCAGCTTCAACACCGGGGAGCTGTTTTTT.

The chain is built from TRBV28 and TRBJ1-2; no clear D. Trimming stripped 6 bases from V and 10 bases from J, with 12 bases between. The germline V gene has CDR1 MDHEN and CDR2 SYDVKM. CDR3 length: 11 amino acids. CDR3 loop: CASSLNGVYTF. Here the CDR3 DNA reads TGTGCCAGCAGCCTAAATGGTGTCTACACCTTC.

The chain recombines TRBV3-1 (or the pseudogene TRBV3-2) with TRBJ2-6; D is unresolved. V gave up 3 bases and J gave up 1 base, with 4 bases separating them. CDR1 and CDR2 (germline): LGHDT, YNNKEL (reference sequence). The CDR3 totals 14 residues. The CDR3 region has the DNA TGTGCCAGCAGCCAGGGATCTGGGGCCAACGTCCTGACTTTC. It is translated as CASSQGSGANVLTF.

CDR3 region: CACSPGEGNLETQYF. The CDR3 DNA reads as TGTGCCTGCTCCCCGGGGGAGGGCAATTTAGAGACCCAGTACTTC. V is TRBV6-5 and J is TRBJ2-5, with 7 bases matching TRBD2. J lost 4 bases, V lost 11 bases, and 16 bases had no gene match. The V gene's germline CDR1 is MNHEY and CDR2 SVGAGI. CDR3 length: 15 amino acids.

The chain carries TRBV28 and TRBJ2-1; 12 bases fit TRBD2. The CDR3 loop spans 15 amino acids. CDR1 and CDR2 (germline): MDHEN, SYDVKM. Trimming took 4 bases from V and 7 from J; bases not matched to a gene: 5. The CDR3 DNA follows: TGTGCCAGCAGTTCCCCCACTAGCGGGAGGAATGAGCAGTTCTTC. Protein: CASSSPTSGRNEQFF.

The chain couples TRBV19 to TRBJ2-7; TRBD2 matches 12 bases. The CDR3 covers 16 residues. V was clipped by 4 bases and J by 0 bases; unmatched bases: 4. Germline lookup yields CDR1 LNHDA and CDR2 SQIVND (reference sequence). CDR3 bases: TGTGCCAGTAGTACCCTAGCGGGAGGGCCCTCCTACGAGCAGTACTTC. Protein: CASSTLAGGPSYEQYF. The full variable domain, in which reference TRBV19 and TRBJ2-7 provide the parts outside the CDR3, is DGGITQSPKYLFRKEGQNVTLSCEQNLNHDAMYWYRQDPGQGLRLIYYSQIVNDFQKGDIAEGYSVSREKKESFPLTVTSAQKNPTAFYLCASSTLAGGPSYEQYFGPGTRLTVT.

V and J are TRBV27 and TRBJ2-3, with 9 nucleotides matching TRBD2. The CDR3 has 14 amino acids. Germline CDR1 is MNHEY and CDR2 is SMNVEV (reference sequence). The trim removed 6 bases at V and 4 bases at J, leaving 5 bases unmatched. The CDR3 nucleotides read TGTGCCAGCAGGACTAGCGGATCTCCAGATACGCAGTATTTT. This gives the protein CASRTSGSPDTQYF.

This chain connects TRBV6-1 to TRBJ1-5; TRBD1 is a possible D gene (6 bases). V gave up 1 base and J gave up 7 bases, with 11 bases separating them. Germline lookup yields CDR1 MNHNS and CDR2 SASEGT. The CDR3 is 14 amino acids. In DNA form, the CDR3 reads TGTGCCAGCAGTGAAGTTGGGACACAGCAGCCCCAGCATTTT. Translation gives CASSEVGTQQPQHF.

The J gene is TRBJ2-7, the V gene TRBV5-1, with D possibly TRBD2 on 6 matching bases. The V gene's germline CDR1 is SGHRS and CDR2 YFSETQ. This CDR3 is built from 15 residues. V was cut by 3 bases and J by 4 bases, with 17 bases left in between. Here the CDR3 DNA reads TGCGCCAGCAGCTGGACCACTGGGGGGACTTACGAGCAGTACTTC. This codes for CASSWTTGGTYEQYF.

The V gene is TRBV9, the J gene TRBJ1-1, with D maybe TRBD1 (6 bases). CDR1 SGDLS and CDR2 YYNGEE come from the germline V gene. CDR3 size: 15 residues. Between the trimmed V and J ends, which lost 3 bases and 1 base, there was a span of 13 bases. CDR3: CASSARTEPNTEAFF. Here the CDR3 DNA reads TGTGCCAGCAGCGCCCGGACAGAACCGAACACTGAAGCTTTCTTT.

This clone has just one count. The chain uses TRBV7-9 and TRBJ1-2; the match to TRBD1 covers 8 bases. CDR1 and CDR2 from the germline V gene are SEHNR and FQNEAQ (reference sequence). V dropped 1 base and J dropped 3; count of bases not matched to a gene: 7. The CDR3 length is 16 residues. The CDR3 region is CASSLEWTGSHYGYTF. CDR3 in DNA: TGTGCCAGCAGCTTAGAGTGGACAGGGTCTCACTATGGCTACACCTTC.

This rearrangement joins TRBV5-1 to TRBJ1-3, with TRBD1 as a possible D gene (6 bases). The CDR3 totals 15 residues. Germline V gives CDR1 SGHRS, CDR2 YFSETQ. Trimming took 0 bases from V and 4 from J, leaving 11 bases between them. For the CDR3, the DNA is TGCGCCAGCAGCTTGGCCCCGGGGGCCGGAAACACCATATATTTT. Amino acids: CASSLAPGAGNTIYF.